The present TCR beta chain was sequenced within a study of cytomegalovirus exposure and HLA in healthy donors. General observations from the study: Most subjects had HLA-A and HLA-B alleles reportedly predicted accurately by TCR beta sequences. The study dropped some indistinguishable V segments, TRBV6-2 and TRBV6-3 among them. Across donors, presence/absence analyses took sequencing depth to be roughly uniform. Analysis performed later found 15,000 or so TCR beta sequences associated with HLA alleles at 0.05 false discovery rate.

The V gene lost 0 bases and the J gene lost 10 bases, with 12 bases spanning the gap. Germline V gene sequence: CDR1 ENHRY, CDR2 SYGVKD. The CDR3 is 14 residues long. PCR amplification relied on 60 Vbeta primers (plus 13 Jbeta primers). Data came from immunoSEQ multiplex PCR; TCRdb stores just in-frame clones and leaves some out. This repertoire shows 150,000 to 200,000 clones, 84% found once; its top ten account for 0.2% to 0.3%. About this clone: As yet, its antigen is unknown.

Material for sequencing was PBMCs. The sequence was obtained from a boy aged 5 to 17 in good health and CMV-seronegative. This chain uses TRBV10-3 with TRBJ1-4, with unresolved D. The CDR3, as DNA: TGTGCCATCAGTGAGTCAGCCCTTTCGGGAAAACTGTTTTTT. Its protein product is CAISESALSGKLFF.